Each of the 19 T cell receptor beta chains below was sequenced from the same sample in a study of siplizumab effects on memory and regulatory T cells. The data were produced by immunoSEQ multiplex PCR, yet TCRdb's version contains in-frame clones alone and is incomplete. The profile shows some 100,000 clones, approximately 93% of them singletons. Sequencing was performed on CD8+ T cells sorted from blood. The receptors derive from a human donor in good health.

The chain uses TRBV30 and TRBJ2-3; D unresolved. Per germline, CDR1 GTSNPN and CDR2 SVGIG (reference sequence). The CDR3 runs 13 residues. V lost 3 bases and J 2 bases, leaving 9 bases between the germline ends. The CDR3, as DNA: TGTGCCTGGAGGCTGCTCTACACAGATACGCAGTATTTT. Its protein product is CAWRLLYTDTQYF.

The chain joins TRBV4-1 to TRBJ2-5, with a tentative D call TRBD2 (6 bases). V dropped 1 base and J dropped 5 bases, with 8 bases sitting between them. The CDR3 is 13 residues long. CDR1 is MGHRA and CDR2 is YSYEKL in the germline V gene. The CDR3 reads CASSQGGVETQYF. CDR3 bases: TGCGCCAGCAGCCAAGGCGGGGTTGAGACCCAGTACTTC.

Notes on this clone: In the same sample, other DNA sequences code for this CDR3. This rearrangement joins TRBV27 to TRBJ2-1; D is uncertain. Between the trimmed V and J ends, which lost 5 bases and 0 bases, there was a span of 11 bases. The CDR3 is made up of 15 amino acids. CDR1 is MNHEY, CDR2 SMNVEV, per germline (reference sequence). The CDR3 sequence: CASSLDGSSYNEQFF. The CDR3 DNA follows: TGTGCCAGCAGTCTAGACGGAAGCTCCTACAATGAGCAGTTCTTC.

The V call is TRBV10-3, the J call TRBJ2-3, with D possibly being TRBD2 (7 bases). V was cut by 2 bases and J by 2 bases, with 11 bases left in between. This CDR3 has 15 amino acids. Germline V gene data show CDR1 as ENHRY and CDR2 as SYGVKD. The DNA of the CDR3 is TGTGCCATCAGTGAGGGGGGGGGCGCCACAGATACGCAGTATTTT. Protein: CAISEGGGATDTQYF.

This chain links TRBV13 with TRBJ2-7; no definite D call. CDR1 and CDR2 from the germline V gene are PRHDT and FYEKMQ (reference sequence). With 1 base removed from V and 2 bases from J, the gap between germline ends came to 3 bases. The CDR3 loop spans 12 amino acids. In DNA form, the CDR3 reads TGTGCCAGCAGCTTAGACCCCTACGAGCAGTACTTC. Translating gives CASSLDPYEQYF.

V is TRBV4-2 and J is TRBJ2-3; either TRBD1 or TRBD2 may supply D (5 bases each). CDR1 is LGHNA and CDR2 is YNFKEQ in the germline V gene. With 4 bases removed from V and 2 bases from J, the gap between germline ends came to 16 bases. CDR3 length: 16 amino acids. CDR3 DNA sequence: TGTGCCAGCAGCCTAGGATCCGGGACCGACACAGATACGCAGTATTTT. This translates into CASSLGSGTDTDTQYF.

This chain joins TRBV19 and TRBJ1-1; a weak D match, TRBD1 (6 bases). V lost 3 bases to trimming and J lost 5 bases, with 10 bases between them. This CDR3 contains 13 residues. The germline CDR1 and CDR2 sequences are LNHDA and SQIVND (reference sequence). The DNA of the CDR3 is TGTGCCAGTAGTATCTTGCAGGGGACTGAAGCTTTCTTT. Amino acids: CASSILQGTEAFF.

The chain's CDR3 is CASARLAGGINEQFF. DNA of the CDR3: TGTGCCAGCGCTAGACTAGCGGGGGGCATCAATGAGCAGTTCTTC. The chain links TRBV19 to TRBJ2-1; 13 nucleotides line up with TRBD2. This CDR3 is built from 15 residues. Germline-derived CDR1 and CDR2 are LNHDA and SQIVND (reference sequence). The V and J ends lost 9 bases and 6 bases, in that order; junction bases with no gene match: 8.

This clone was counted once. The chain recombines TRBV10-2 with TRBJ1-2; no definite D call. CDR3 length equals 16 residues. Trimming left V 6 bases short and J 0 bases short, with 17 bases between. Germline V gene lookup returns CDR1 WSHSY and CDR2 SAAADI. CDR3 in DNA: TGCGCCAGCAGGGGAGAGGACGGATTTTCTAACTATGGCTACACCTTC. Protein sequence: CASRGEDGFSNYGYTF.

This chain links TRBV27 with TRBJ2-1, with TRBD1 matching over 9 bases. The CDR3 runs 15 residues. Germline assignment: CDR1 MNHEY and CDR2 SMNVEV (reference sequence). V lost 6 bases to trimming and J lost 6 bases; unmatched junction nucleotides: 9. CDR3: CASSPPGQGSNEQFF. DNA of the CDR3: TGTGCCAGCAGCCCTCCGGGACAGGGCAGCAATGAGCAGTTCTTC.

J is TRBJ2-1 and V is TRBV11-2, with 9 bases aligning to TRBD2. The trim removed 2 bases at V and 2 bases at J, leaving 13 bases unmatched. The V gene's germline CDR1 is SGHAT and CDR2 FQNNGV. The CDR3 has 19 residues. The CDR3 bases are TGTGCCAGCAGCTTAAGGATACCCCGACTAGCGGATACCTACAATGAGCAGTTCTTC. Amino acids: CASSLRIPRLADTYNEQFF.

This rearrangement joins TRBV30 to TRBJ1-4; a possible D gene is TRBD1 (6 bases). Germline assignment: CDR1 GTSNPN and CDR2 SVGIG (reference sequence). There are 15 residues in the CDR3. The germline V and J ends were trimmed by 0 bases and 8 bases, with 16 bases remaining between them. CDR3 nucleotide sequence: TGTGCCTGGAGTGTATTCTCCACAGGGAGCGAAAAACTGTTTTTT. It yields the protein CAWSVFSTGSEKLFF.

The count of this clone is one. V gene TRBV9 combines with J gene TRBJ2-2, with 10 nucleotides matching TRBD2. The V gene's germline CDR1 is SGDLS and CDR2 YYNGEE. This CDR3 spans 17 amino acids. With V trimmed by 4 bases and J by 6 bases, 12 bases remained unmatched. CDR3 DNA: TGTGCCAGCAGCACTCGAGCGGGAGGGCCTCGAGCCGGGGAGCTGTTTTTT. It yields the protein CASSTRAGGPRAGELFF.

This chain links TRBV7-9 with TRBJ2-5; tentative D call: TRBD2 (6 bases). Germline V gives CDR1 SEHNR, CDR2 FQNEAQ (reference sequence). This CDR3 has 14 residues. The V end was cut by 4 bases, the J end by 2 bases, with 11 bases between. CDR3: CASSSPGDQETQYF. CDR3 DNA: TGTGCCAGCAGCTCCCCGGGGGATCAAGAGACCCAGTACTTC.

The chain recombines TRBV5-7 with TRBJ2-2, with 10 bases fitting TRBD1. TRBV5-7 has ORF status, its function being uncertain. Trimming cost V 4 bases and J 5 bases; bases outside gene matches: 14. The CDR3 has 18 amino acids. The CDR3 loop reads CASSLREWDRGKTGELFF. For the CDR3, the DNA is TGTGCCAGCAGCCTCCGGGAGTGGGACAGGGGTAAGACCGGGGAGCTGTTTTTT.

The CDR3 loop is CARSYQLAGGPEQYF. CDR3 nucleotide sequence: TGTGCCAGAAGCTACCAACTAGCGGGGGGGCCCGAGCAGTACTTC. The chain recombines TRBV5-3 with TRBJ2-7; TRBD2 aligns across 13 bases. TRBV5-3 is labeled an ORF, and its function is uncertain. J was trimmed by 6 bases and V by 3 bases; bases with no gene match: 6. The CDR3 has 15 residues.

This chain connects TRBV2 to TRBJ2-1, with D perhaps given as TRBD1 or TRBD2 (6 bases each). The CDR3 is made up of 15 amino acids. CDR1 and CDR2 from the germline V gene are SNHLY and FYNNEI. Trimming took off 8 bases at V and 2 bases at J, with 16 bases between the two ends. The CDR3 sequence is CASGGGRITYNEQFF. In DNA, the CDR3 is TGTGCCAGCGGAGGGGGGAGGATCACCTACAATGAGCAGTTCTTC. Complete variable domain (other parts from reference TRBV2 and TRBJ2-1): EPEVTQTPSHQVTQMGQEVILRCVPISNHLYFYWYRQILGQKVEFLVSFYNNEISEKSEIFDDQFSVERPDGSNFTLKIRSTKLEDSAMYFCASGGGRITYNEQFFGPGTRLTVL.

This clone has only one observation. The chain couples TRBV7-8 to TRBJ2-2; D assignment may be TRBD1 or TRBD2 (5 bases each). The V gene lost 1 base and the J gene lost 6 bases, with 15 bases spanning the gap. Per the germline V gene, CDR1 is SGHVS and CDR2 is FQNEAQ. The length of the CDR3 is 16 residues. CDR3 region: CASSLGVPGSPGELFF. The CDR3 DNA reads as TGTGCCAGCAGCTTAGGAGTCCCAGGGAGTCCCGGGGAGCTGTTTTTT.

This chain links TRBV9 with TRBJ2-1; unclear D gene. The germline V and J ends were trimmed by 0 bases and 2 bases, with 6 bases remaining between them. Per germline, CDR1 SGDLS and CDR2 YYNGEE. This CDR3 spans 14 amino acids. As DNA, the CDR3 is TGTGCCAGCAGCGTAGGTACTACCTACAATGAGCAGTTCTTC. Its translation: CASSVGTTYNEQFF.